The clone carrying this T cell receptor beta chain showed up just a few times. Its antigen is as yet unknown. Using its own MiXCR run on the reads, TCRdb lists one record per CDR3 protein. Among roughly 340,000 distinct CDR3 sequences listed, about 27% were seen once. Trimming at V came to 3 bases and at J to 5 bases, leaving 12 bases not matched to a gene. Germline values: CDR1 SNHLY, CDR2 FYNNEI. The CDR3 extends over 16 amino acids. This sample was taken from a study of T cell repertoires in cytomegalovirus infection. Across the study: Carrying CMV and the relevant HLA type showed in public TCR beta signatures.

General observations from the study: The cumulative frequency of public TCR beta families distinguished individuals who carried CMV together with the relevant HLA. Dominating the ex vivo response were HLA-C-restricted CMV-specific TCR beta clonotypes.

The source of this sequence is a human donor in good health (CMV status not recorded). Some clones in this sample may be carry-over from other donors' samples. This specimen consisted of cultured PBMCs, obtained from culture after CMV antigen stimulation. The J gene is TRBJ2-5, the V gene TRBV2, with TRBD2 identical over 7 bases. The CDR3 DNA is TGTGCCAGCAGTGATGCGAGTTGGGGGGGAGAGGAGACCCAGTACTTC. Translating gives CASSDASWGGEETQYF.